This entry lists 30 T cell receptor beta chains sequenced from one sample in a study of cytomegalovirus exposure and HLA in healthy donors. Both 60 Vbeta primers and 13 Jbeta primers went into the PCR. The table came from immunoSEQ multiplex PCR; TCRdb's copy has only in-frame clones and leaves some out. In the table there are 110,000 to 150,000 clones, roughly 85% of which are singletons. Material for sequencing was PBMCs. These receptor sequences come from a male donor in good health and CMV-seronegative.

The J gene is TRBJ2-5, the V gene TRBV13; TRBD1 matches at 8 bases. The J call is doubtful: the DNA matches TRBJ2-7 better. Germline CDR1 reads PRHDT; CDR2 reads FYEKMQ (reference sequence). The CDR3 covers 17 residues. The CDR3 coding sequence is TGTGCCAGCAGCTTATCCCTGCCAGCCGGACAGGGAATCGAGCAGTACTTC. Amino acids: CASSLSLPAGQGIEQYF.

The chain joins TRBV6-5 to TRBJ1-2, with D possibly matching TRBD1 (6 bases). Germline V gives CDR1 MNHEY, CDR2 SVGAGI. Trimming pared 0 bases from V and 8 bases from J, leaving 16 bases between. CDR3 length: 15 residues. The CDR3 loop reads CASSYSGGALRGYTF. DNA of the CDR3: TGTGCCAGCAGTTACTCGGGGGGGGCATTGCGGGGCTACACCTTC.

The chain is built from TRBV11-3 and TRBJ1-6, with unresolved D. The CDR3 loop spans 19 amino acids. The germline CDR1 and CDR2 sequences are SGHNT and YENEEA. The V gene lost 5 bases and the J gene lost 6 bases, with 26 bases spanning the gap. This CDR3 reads CASSMRVARTKLSNSPLHF. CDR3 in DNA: TGTGCCAGCAGCATGAGGGTTGCCAGGACTAAGTTAAGTAATTCACCCCTCCACTTT.

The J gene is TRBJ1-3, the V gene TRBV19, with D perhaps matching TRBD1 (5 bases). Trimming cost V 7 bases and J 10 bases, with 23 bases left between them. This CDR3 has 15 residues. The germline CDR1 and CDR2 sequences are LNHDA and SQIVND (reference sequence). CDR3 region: CASNLGHIPLRTIYF. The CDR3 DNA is TGTGCCAGTAACCTAGGACATATACCTCTTCGAACCATATATTTT. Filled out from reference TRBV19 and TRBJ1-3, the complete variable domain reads DGGITQSPKYLFRKEGQNVTLSCEQNLNHDAMYWYRQDPGQGLRLIYYSQIVNDFQKGDIAEGYSVSREKKESFPLTVTSAQKNPTAFYLCASNLGHIPLRTIYFGEGSWLTVV.

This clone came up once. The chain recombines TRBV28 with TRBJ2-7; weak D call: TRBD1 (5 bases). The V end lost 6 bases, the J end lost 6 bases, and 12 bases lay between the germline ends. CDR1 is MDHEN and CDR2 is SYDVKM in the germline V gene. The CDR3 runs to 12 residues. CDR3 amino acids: CASSPQGFEQYF. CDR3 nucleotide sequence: TGTGCCAGCAGCCCCCAGGGTTTCGAGCAGTACTTC.

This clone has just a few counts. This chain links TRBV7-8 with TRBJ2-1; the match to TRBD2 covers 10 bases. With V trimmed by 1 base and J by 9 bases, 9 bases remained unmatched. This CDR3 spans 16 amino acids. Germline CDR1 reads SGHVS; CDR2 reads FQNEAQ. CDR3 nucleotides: TGTGCCAGCAGCTTAGTGTTCCTAGCGGGAGTTGTTGAGCAGTTCTTC. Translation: CASSLVFLAGVVEQFF.

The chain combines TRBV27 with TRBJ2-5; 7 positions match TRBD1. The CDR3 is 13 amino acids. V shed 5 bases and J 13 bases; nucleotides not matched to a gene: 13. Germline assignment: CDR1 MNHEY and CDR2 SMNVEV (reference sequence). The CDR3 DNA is TGTGCCAGCAGTCCCTTACCCGACAGGGTGAGGTACTTC. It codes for CASSPLPDRVRYF.

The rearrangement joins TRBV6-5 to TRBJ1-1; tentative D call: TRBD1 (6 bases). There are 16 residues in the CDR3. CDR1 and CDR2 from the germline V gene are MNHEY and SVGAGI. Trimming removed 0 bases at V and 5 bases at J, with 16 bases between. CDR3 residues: CASSYSRGGAETEAFF. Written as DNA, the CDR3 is TGTGCCAGCAGTTACTCGCGGGGGGGCGCGGAGACTGAAGCTTTCTTT.

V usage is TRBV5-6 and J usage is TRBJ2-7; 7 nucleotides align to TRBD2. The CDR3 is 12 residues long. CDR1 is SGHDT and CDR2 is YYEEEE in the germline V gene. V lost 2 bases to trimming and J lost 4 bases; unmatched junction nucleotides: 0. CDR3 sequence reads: CASSLLAYEQYF. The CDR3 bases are TGTGCCAGCAGCTTACTAGCGTACGAGCAGTACTTC.

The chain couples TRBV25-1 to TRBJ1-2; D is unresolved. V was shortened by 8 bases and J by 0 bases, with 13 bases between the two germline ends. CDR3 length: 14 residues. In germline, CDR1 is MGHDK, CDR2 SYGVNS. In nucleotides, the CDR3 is TGTGCCAGCTCTAATCCCCCTACTAACTATGGCTACACCTTC. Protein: CASSNPPTNYGYTF.

This CDR3 reads CASSAVATDTQYF. The CDR3 nucleotides are TGTGCCAGCAGTGCCGTGGCCACAGATACGCAGTATTTT. The chain carries TRBV6-1 and TRBJ2-3; D is unresolved. The CDR3 extends over 13 amino acids. The V end lost 4 bases, the J end lost 2 bases, and 7 bases lay between the germline ends. The germline V gene has CDR1 MNHNS and CDR2 SASEGT.

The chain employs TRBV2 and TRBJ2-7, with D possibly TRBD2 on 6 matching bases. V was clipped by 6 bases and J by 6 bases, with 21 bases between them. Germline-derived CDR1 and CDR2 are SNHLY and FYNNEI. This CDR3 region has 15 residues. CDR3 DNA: TGTGCCAGCAGCCCGGGACTCCTCCCCGCCCGCGAGCAGTACTTC. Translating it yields CASSPGLLPAREQYF.

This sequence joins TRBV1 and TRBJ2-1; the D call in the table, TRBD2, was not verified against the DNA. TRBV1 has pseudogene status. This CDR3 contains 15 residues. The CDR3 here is CTSSLGGASYNEQFF. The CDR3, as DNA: TGCACCAGCAGCCTTGGCGGGGCCTCCTACAATGAGCAGTTCTTC.

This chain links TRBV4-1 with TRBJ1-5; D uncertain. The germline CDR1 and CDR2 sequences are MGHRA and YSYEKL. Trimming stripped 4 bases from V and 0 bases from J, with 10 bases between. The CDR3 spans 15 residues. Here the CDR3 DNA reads TGCGCCAGCAGCCGTACGGGAGGTAGCAATCAGCCCCAGCATTTT. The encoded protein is CASSRTGGSNQPQHF.

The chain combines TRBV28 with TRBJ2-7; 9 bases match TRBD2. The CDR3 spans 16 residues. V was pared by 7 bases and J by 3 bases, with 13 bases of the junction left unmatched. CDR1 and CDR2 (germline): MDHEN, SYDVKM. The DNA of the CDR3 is TGTGCCAGCACCCCCCTAGGGACTAGCAGTTTCTACGAGCAGTACTTC. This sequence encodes CASTPLGTSSFYEQYF.

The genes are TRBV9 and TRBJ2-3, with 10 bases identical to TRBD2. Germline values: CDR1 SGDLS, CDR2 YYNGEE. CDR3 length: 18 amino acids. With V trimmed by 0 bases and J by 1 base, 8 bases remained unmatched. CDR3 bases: TGTGCCAGCAGCGTAGCTAGCGGGGGTTTGCACGGCACAGATACGCAGTATTTT. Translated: CASSVASGGLHGTDTQYF.

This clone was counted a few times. The CDR3 DNA reads as TGTGCCAGCAGCTTGGGACAGGGAGGTGAAAAACTGTTTTTT. Translating gives CASSLGQGGEKLFF. This chain connects TRBV7-9 to TRBJ1-4; 9 nucleotides match TRBD1. Germline V gene data show CDR1 as SEHNR and CDR2 as FQNEAQ (reference sequence). The junction had 3 bases not matched to a gene; V was cut back by 3 bases and J by 7 bases. This CDR3 spans 14 amino acids.

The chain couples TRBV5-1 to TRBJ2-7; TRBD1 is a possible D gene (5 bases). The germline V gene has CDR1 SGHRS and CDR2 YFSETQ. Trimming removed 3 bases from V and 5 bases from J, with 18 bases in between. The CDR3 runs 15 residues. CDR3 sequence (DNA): TGCGCCAGCAGCTCACCAATATGGGGCAGCGACGAGCAGTACTTC. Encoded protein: CASSSPIWGSDEQYF.

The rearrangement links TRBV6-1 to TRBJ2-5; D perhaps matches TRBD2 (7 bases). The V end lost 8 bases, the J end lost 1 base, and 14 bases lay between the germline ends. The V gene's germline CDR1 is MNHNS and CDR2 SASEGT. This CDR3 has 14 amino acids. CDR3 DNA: TGTGCCAGCCCGGGGGGCAGGACCCAAGAGACCCAGTACTTC. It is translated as CASPGGRTQETQYF.

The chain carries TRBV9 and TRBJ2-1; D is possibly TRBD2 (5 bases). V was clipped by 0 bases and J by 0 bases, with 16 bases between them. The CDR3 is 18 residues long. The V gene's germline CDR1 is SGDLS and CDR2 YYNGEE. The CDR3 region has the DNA TGTGCCAGCAGCGTAGTGGGGTTCCCGGGGAGCTCCTACAATGAGCAGTTCTTC. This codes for CASSVVGFPGSSYNEQFF.

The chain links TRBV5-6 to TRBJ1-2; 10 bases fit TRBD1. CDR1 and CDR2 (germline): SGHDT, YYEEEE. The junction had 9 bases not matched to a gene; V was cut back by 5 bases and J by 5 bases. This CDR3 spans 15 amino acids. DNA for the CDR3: TGTGCCAGCAGGGGACAGGGGCGACATCCTTATGGCTACACCTTC. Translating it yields CASRGQGRHPYGYTF.

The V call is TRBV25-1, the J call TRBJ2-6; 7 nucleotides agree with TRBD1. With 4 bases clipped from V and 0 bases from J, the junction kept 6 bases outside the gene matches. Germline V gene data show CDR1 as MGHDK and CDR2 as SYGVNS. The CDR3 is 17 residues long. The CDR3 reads CASSGRTGLSGANVLTF. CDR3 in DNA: TGTGCCAGCAGTGGGAGGACAGGACTCTCTGGGGCCAACGTCCTGACTTTC.

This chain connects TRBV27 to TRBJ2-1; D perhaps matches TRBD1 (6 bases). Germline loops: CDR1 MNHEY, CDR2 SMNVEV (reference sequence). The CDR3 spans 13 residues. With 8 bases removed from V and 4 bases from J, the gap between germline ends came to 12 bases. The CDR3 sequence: CASGVDRYNEQFF. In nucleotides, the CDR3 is TGTGCCAGCGGGGTAGACAGGTACAATGAGCAGTTCTTC.

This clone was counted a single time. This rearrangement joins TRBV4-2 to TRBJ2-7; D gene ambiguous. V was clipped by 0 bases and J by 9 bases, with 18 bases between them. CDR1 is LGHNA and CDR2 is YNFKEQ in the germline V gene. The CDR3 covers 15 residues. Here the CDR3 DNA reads TGTGCCAGCAGCCAAGAAGTAGTATTAGCATTGGGGCAGTACTTC. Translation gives CASSQEVVLALGQYF.

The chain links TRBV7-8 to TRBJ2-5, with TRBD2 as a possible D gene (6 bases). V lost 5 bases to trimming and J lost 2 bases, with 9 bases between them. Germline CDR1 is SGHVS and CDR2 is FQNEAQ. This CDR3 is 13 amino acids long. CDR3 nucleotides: TGTGCCAGCAGCACGGGACTGCAAGAGACCCAGTACTTC. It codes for CASSTGLQETQYF.

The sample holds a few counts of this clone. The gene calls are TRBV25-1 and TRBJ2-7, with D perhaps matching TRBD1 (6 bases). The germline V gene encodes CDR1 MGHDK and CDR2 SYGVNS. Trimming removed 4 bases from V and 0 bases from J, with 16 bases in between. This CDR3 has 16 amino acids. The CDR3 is CASSAILIQGSYEQYF. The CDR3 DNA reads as TGTGCCAGCAGTGCAATACTAATACAGGGCTCCTACGAGCAGTACTTC.

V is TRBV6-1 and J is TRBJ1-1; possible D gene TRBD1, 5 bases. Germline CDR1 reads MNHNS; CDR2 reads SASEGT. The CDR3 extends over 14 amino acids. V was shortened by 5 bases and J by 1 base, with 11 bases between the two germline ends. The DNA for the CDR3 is TGTGCCAGCAGTAAACAGGCAGAGAACACTGAAGCTTTCTTT. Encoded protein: CASSKQAENTEAFF.

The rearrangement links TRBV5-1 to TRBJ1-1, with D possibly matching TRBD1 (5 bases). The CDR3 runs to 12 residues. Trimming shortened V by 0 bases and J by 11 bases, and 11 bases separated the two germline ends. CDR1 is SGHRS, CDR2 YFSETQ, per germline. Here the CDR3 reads CASSLAAGRAFF. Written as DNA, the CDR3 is TGCGCCAGCAGCTTGGCCGCAGGGAGGGCTTTCTTT.

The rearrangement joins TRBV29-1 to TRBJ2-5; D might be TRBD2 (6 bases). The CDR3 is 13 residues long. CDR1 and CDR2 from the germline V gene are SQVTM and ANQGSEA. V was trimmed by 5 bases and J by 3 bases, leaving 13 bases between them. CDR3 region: CSVTRTGEETQYF. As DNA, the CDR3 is TGCAGCGTTACCAGGACGGGGGAAGAGACCCAGTACTTC.

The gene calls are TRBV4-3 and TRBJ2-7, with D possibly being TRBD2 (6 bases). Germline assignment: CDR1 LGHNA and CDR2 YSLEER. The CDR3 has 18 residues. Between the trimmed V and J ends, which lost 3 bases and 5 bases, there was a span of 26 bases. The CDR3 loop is CASSHWGDDGFIRHEQYF. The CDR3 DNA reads TGCGCCAGCAGCCACTGGGGGGACGACGGGTTTATTCGCCACGAGCAGTACTTC.